This TCR beta chain originates from a study of blood T cell repertoires in COVID-19 (dated by TCRdb to about 2020). The study in broad terms: Samples covering the acute and convalescent phases of COVID-19 were provided by collaborators in the United States, Italy and Spain. The prospective study material was composed of cDNA or gDNA derived from T cells, B-cell-depleted T cells, or PBMCs. Deeply sampled blood TCRbeta repertoires from subjects exposed to, actively infected with, or recovered from COVID-19 were included in the dataset. The repertoires were released in a freely available public database meant as a resource for research on the immune response to SARS-CoV-2. The samples were drawn from the first 160 participants of the ongoing ImmuneRACE study and from under 1,500 subjects provided by 6 global collaborators. A de-identified subject ID, COVID-19 status, age in years and sex were almost always included in the sample metadata. Where HLA class I and class II types were available, the types were taken from metadata supplied by the sample provider, not from assay-based typing.

CDR1 SGHRS and CDR2 YFSETQ are derived from the germline V gene. The CDR3, cysteine through phenylalanine, is 14 amino acids long. Only CDR3 DNA is held: 42 bases, read in frame from base 1. V trim: 4 bases; J trim: 5 bases; unmatched bases: 5. Results and caveats for the whole study, not just this receptor: The quantity of clinical and demographic metadata differed by source and by participant and was supplied without curation.

Points on this clone: Its antigen is unknown. Base qualities are not recorded, but no much larger clone differs from it by a single base. Other nucleotide sequences from this sample produce the same CDR3.

Enrolling through a virtual design, the prospective study's participants ranged in age from roughly 18 to 90 years and lived across roughly 23 United States geographic areas. In the prospective study, cohorts were assigned on the basis of participant-reported clinical history obtained from a screening survey and a study questionnaire. Mobile phlebotomists in the prospective study collected whole blood, serum and a nasopharyngeal or oropharyngeal swab from every participant. Participants in the prospective study had the option to provide additional blood draws and questionnaires over an approximately 2-month period. Before DNA extraction, blood samples from the prospective study were shipped at room temperature or frozen. TCRbeta CDR3 regions were amplified from genomic DNA by means of the immunoSEQ Assay, a bias-controlled multiplex PCR. Processing in the source paper ran as follows. The number of nucleated cells in each sample was estimated from the amplification of reference gene primers within the assay. To quantify the absolute abundance of each unique TCRbeta CDR3 rearrangement, sequence reads were collapsed and filtered. For each sample, productive Simpson clonality was calculated as the square root of Simpson's diversity index across productive rearrangements. TCRdb took this table from immuneACCESS and kept in-frame rearrangements with V and J called. Such tables lack part of the clones; where checked against another copy, unresolved V genes explain under half of the gap, and the rest is unexplained. For V, J and clone size, that table is used; D and trimming come from the DNA. Across this sample there are about 140,000 clones, with 84% seen only once. The ten largest clones capture approximately 5% of the sample.

The chain joins TRBV5-1 to TRBJ1-4; TRBD1 lines up with 7 middle nucleotides. The receptor was isolated from a man between 40 and 49 years old with acute COVID-19. Input material: PBMCs or T cells enriched from blood (not recorded which). In nucleotide form, the sequence is TGCGCCAGCAGCGCGGGACAGACAAATGAAAAACTGTTTTTT. Translation gives CASSAGQTNEKLFF.